This is a list of T cell receptor beta chains from one sample in a study of identical twins. TCRdb re-called the 5' RACE reads with MiXCR, one entry per CDR3 protein. The data hold about 1.7 million distinct CDR3 sequences, with roughly a third observed a single time. Sequenced input: cord blood. Receptors were obtained from a newborn girl in good health. Each CDR3 is given with its conserved first and last residue. The D gene is left open where the match is weak. The size entry is marked missing in some rows and otherwise reads once, few, many or a size class.

v_gene,d_gene,j_gene,abundance,CDR3nt,CDR3aa
TRBV10-3,TRBD1,TRBJ1-1,few,TGTGCCATCAGTGTGGGGACAGGCGGGACTGAAGCTTTCTTT,CAISVGTGGTEAFF
TRBV4-1,TRBD2,TRBJ2-5,few,TGCGCCAGCAGCCAATTGGGGGGGACTAGCGGGGTCCAAGAGACCCAGTACTTC,CASSQLGGTSGVQETQYF
TRBV20-1,TRBD2,TRBJ2-7,many,TGCAGTGCTAATAGCGGGAGCTACGAGCAGTACTTC,CSANSGSYEQYF
TRBV5-1,TRBD2,TRBJ2-7,-,TGCGCCAGCAGCTCCCTACTAGCGGACGTAAACAATGAGCAGTACTTC,CASSSLLADVNNEQYF
TRBV7-2,-,TRBJ2-7,few,TGTGCCAGCAGCTTAGCGATTCTAGGTGACTCCTACAATGAGCAGTACTTC,CASSLAILGDSYNEQYF
TRBV20-1,TRBD1,TRBJ1-1,few,TGCAGTGCTAGAGGACGTGTACAGGGGTACACTGAAGCTTTCTTT,CSARGRVQGYTEAFF
TRBV7-9,TRBD1,TRBJ2-5,-,TGTGCCAGCAGCCAACAGGGGCGTGTGACCCAGTACTTC,CASSQQGRVTQYF
TRBV12-3/TRBV12-4,-,TRBJ1-1,many,TGTGCCAGCAGCCTCAGACGGGGGACTGAAGCTTTCTTT,CASSLRRGTEAFF
TRBV4-1,TRBD2,TRBJ2-1,-,TGCGCCAGCAGCCAAGTAGGGACTAGCGGGAGGGTGGATGAGCAGTTCTTC,CASSQVGTSGRVDEQFF
TRBV12-3/TRBV12-4,-,TRBJ2-7,-,TGTGCCAGCAGCCAAACAATAGCACAGAGGGCCTACGAGCAGTACTTC,CASSQTIAQRAYEQYF
TRBV27,TRBD1,TRBJ2-5,few,TGTGCCAGCAGTCCACAGGGGGCTGGGGAGACCCAGTACTTC,CASSPQGAGETQYF
TRBV10-3,TRBD2,TRBJ2-1,-,TGTGCCATCAGTGACCCAGGACTAGCGGGGAACTACAATGAGCAGTTCTTC,CAISDPGLAGNYNEQFF